This T cell receptor (beta chain) emerged from a study of blood T cells in healthy people across ages. Using a J-beta primer mix together with a sample-barcoded 5' primer, a second PCR was run for about 6 to 12 cycles. TCRdb re-called the 5' RACE reads through MiXCR, storing one row per CDR3 protein. The table records roughly 800,000 distinct CDR3 sequences, less than 70% of them present only once. Those donating, healthy Caucasian individuals from Russia, were aged 6 to 90. The authors isolated at least 7 million PBMCs per sample. This receptor was identified in a man older than 75 in good health. What was sequenced was blood.

The CDR3 sequence: CASSEAGTAFNEQFF. The CDR3 DNA is TGTGCCAGCAGTGAAGCCGGGACTGCCTTCAATGAGCAGTTCTTC. The chain has TRBV25-1 and TRBJ2-1; possible D gene TRBD2, 6 bases. V shed 2 bases and J shed 6 bases, with 14 bases lying between them. The CDR3 covers 15 residues. Germline V gene data show CDR1 as MGHDK and CDR2 as SYGVNS.